One sample yielded the 21 T cell receptor beta chains listed below, sequenced in a study of post-analysis software for immune sequencing data. Whole-study results and caveats: Relative to controls, patients had a few TRBV segments at higher frequency, with TRBV5-6, TRBV5-1 and TRBV20-1 among these.

Their antigens are not known. Carried by the TCR beta cDNA libraries were unique molecular identifiers. TCRdb reprocessed the PCR reads via MiXCR and lists one record per CDR3 protein. Among more than 500,000 distinct CDR3 sequences listed, around a third were seen once. What was sequenced was blood. All receptors derive from a girl younger than 18 with multiple sclerosis.

Many counts were recorded for this clonotype. The CDR3 sequence: CSAEAGTGVSDTQYF. The DNA for the CDR3 is TGCAGTGCTGAAGCCGGGACAGGGGTTTCGGATACGCAGTATTTT. The chain links TRBV20-1 to TRBJ2-3, with 10 bases lining up with TRBD1. Germline V gives CDR1 DFQATT, CDR2 SNEGSKA (reference sequence). The CDR3 totals 15 residues. The trim removed 5 bases at V and 6 bases at J, leaving 11 bases unmatched.

The rearrangement links TRBV2 to TRBJ2-5, with D possibly TRBD2 on 6 matching bases. The germline V gene has CDR1 SNHLY and CDR2 FYNNEI. Trimming took 6 bases from V and 4 from J, leaving 15 bases between them. There are 14 residues in the CDR3. The CDR3 coding sequence is TGTGCCAGCAGCGGGGGACCGACTCGAGAGACCCAGTACTTC. It yields the protein CASSGGPTRETQYF.

This sequence joins TRBV28 and TRBJ2-5, with D uncertain. CDR1 and CDR2 from the germline V gene are MDHEN and SYDVKM. The CDR3 contains 15 residues. V was trimmed by 6 bases and J by 7 bases, leaving 21 bases between them. This chain's CDR3 is CASRKSFGEHGTQYF. CDR3 in DNA: TGTGCCAGCAGGAAATCATTCGGTGAACATGGGACCCAGTACTTC.

This clonotype was seen only a few times. This chain joins TRBV2 and TRBJ2-1; no clear D. CDR1 and CDR2 (germline): SNHLY, FYNNEI. The germline V and J ends were trimmed by 5 bases and 0 bases, with 11 bases remaining between them. The CDR3 loop spans 15 amino acids. The CDR3 protein is CASSWKTGSYNEQFF. DNA for the CDR3: TGTGCCAGCAGTTGGAAGACTGGCTCCTACAATGAGCAGTTCTTC.

The gene calls are TRBV28 and TRBJ2-3, with D unclear. Trimming pared 8 bases from V and 0 bases from J, leaving 15 bases between. This CDR3 has 15 amino acids. CDR1 and CDR2 (germline): MDHEN, SYDVKM. The DNA for the CDR3 is TGTGCCAGCCAACCGGCCGGAACTAGCACAGATACGCAGTATTTT. This translates into CASQPAGTSTDTQYF.

The chain joins TRBV29-1 to TRBJ1-6; weak D call: TRBD1 (6 bases). From germline, CDR1 is SQVTM and CDR2 ANQGSEA. Trimming cost V 5 bases and J 8 bases, with 13 bases left between them. CDR3 length: 13 residues. The CDR3 coding sequence is TGCAGCGTTAAGGGGGGGCAGGATTCACCCCTCCACTTT. Translated: CSVKGGQDSPLHF.

In its sample, this clonotype was seen a few times. The chain combines TRBV7-2 with TRBJ2-1; D not certain. V shed 0 bases and J shed 8 bases, with 8 bases lying between them. The CDR3 has 13 amino acids. The germline CDR1 and CDR2 sequences are SGHTA and FQGNSA. The CDR3 nucleotides are TGTGCCAGCAGCTTAGCCCCCAAGGATGAGCAGTTCTTC. Protein sequence: CASSLAPKDEQFF.

The DNA of the CDR3 is TGTGCTTCCGCGGAAGGAGGTGGCACCGGGGAGCTGTTTTTT. This translates into CASAEGGGTGELFF. The V and J genes are TRBV10-3 and TRBJ2-2; perhaps TRBD2 as D (5 bases). The CDR3 spans 14 residues. CDR1 is ENHRY and CDR2 is SYGVKD in the germline V gene.

The chain carries TRBV29-1 and TRBJ1-1; 11 bases agree with TRBD1. The V segment lost 1 base and the J segment 7 bases; nucleotides outside the gene matches: 2. The CDR3 totals 13 residues. CDR1 is SQVTM and CDR2 is ANQGSEA in the germline V gene. The CDR3 here is CSVEGTGGFEAFF. The CDR3 DNA reads TGCAGCGTTGAAGGGACAGGGGGCTTTGAAGCTTTCTTT.

This clonotype was detected a few times. This chain joins TRBV6-5 and TRBJ2-3, with 8 bases that match TRBD1. The CDR3 is made up of 17 amino acids. The V gene's germline CDR1 is MNHEY and CDR2 SVGAGI. V shed 4 bases, J shed 5 bases, and the junction held 14 bases outside the gene matches. CDR3 nucleotide sequence: TGTGCCAGCAGTTCGGACAGGGATCATTATAGAAAAGATACGCAGTATTTT. Translated, it gives CASSSDRDHYRKDTQYF.

Comments on this clonotype: At one end the junction does not follow the germline gene, possibly because of a read error. The chain joins TRBV4-1 to TRBJ2-5, with D perhaps matching TRBD1 (5 bases). Germline CDR1 is MGHRA and CDR2 is YSYEKL. The CDR3 consists of 15 residues. The CDR3 nucleotides are TGCGCCAGCAGCCAAGATGGCAGGGCTAGTGAGACCCGGTACTTC. Its translation is CASSQDGRASETRYF.

V usage is TRBV10-3 and J usage is TRBJ2-7; D may correspond to TRBD1 or TRBD2 (5 bases each). In germline, CDR1 is ENHRY, CDR2 SYGVKD. CDR3 length: 12 amino acids. Trimming removed 6 bases at V and 1 base at J, with 7 bases between. The CDR3 loop reads CAIRGVSYEQYF. The CDR3 DNA sequence: TGTGCCATCAGGGGGGTGTCCTACGAGCAGTACTTC.

The chain joins TRBV14 to TRBJ1-5, with 9 bases matching TRBD1. V was pared by 0 bases and J by 6 bases, with 9 bases of the junction left unmatched. The CDR3 has 17 amino acids. Germline V CDR1 and CDR2: SGHDN, FVKESK. The CDR3 loop reads CASSQELEQGACQPQHF. The DNA for the CDR3 is TGTGCCAGCAGCCAAGAATTAGAACAGGGGGCCTGTCAGCCCCAGCATTTT.

This clonotype was observed a few times. The chain uses TRBV20-1 and TRBJ1-2; 8 bases are shared with TRBD1. This CDR3 region has 13 residues. Germline CDR1 reads DFQATT; CDR2 reads SNEGSKA (reference sequence). J gave up 12 bases and V 0 bases, and 9 bases lay outside the gene matches. The CDR3 region is CSARELTGEVNTF. In DNA, the CDR3 is TGCAGTGCTAGAGAATTGACAGGGGAGGTCAACACCTTC.

This clonotype came up a few times. This chain uses TRBV11-1 with TRBJ2-3; TRBD1 agrees at 10 bases. The V and J ends lost 4 bases and 0 bases, in that order; junction bases with no gene match: 19. Germline V gene lookup returns CDR1 SGHAT and CDR2 FQDESV (reference sequence). This CDR3 is built from 21 residues. The CDR3 DNA is TGTGCCAGCAGCTACGACTCCCGGGACAGGGGATTCTCCCTCAGCACAGATACGCAGTATTTT. Translated, it gives CASSYDSRDRGFSLSTDTQYF.

This rearrangement joins TRBV28 to TRBJ2-1, with 7 bases identical to TRBD1. V shed 7 bases and J 4 bases; nucleotides not matched to a gene: 4. The CDR3 spans 13 residues. Germline lookup yields CDR1 MDHEN and CDR2 SYDVKM. The CDR3 bases are TGTGCCAGCATAGGGGGCTTATACAATGAGCAGTTCTTC. This gives the protein CASIGGLYNEQFF. The whole variable domain, remainder taken from reference TRBV28 and TRBJ2-1, is DVKVTQSSRYLVKRTGEKVFLECVQDMDHENMFWYRQDPGLGLRLIYFSYDVKMKEKGDIPEGYSVSREKKERFSLILESASTNQTSMYLCASIGGLYNEQFFGPGTRLTVL.

V and J are TRBV20-1 and TRBJ1-1; no reliable D call. From germline, CDR1 is DFQATT and CDR2 SNEGSKA (reference sequence). Trimming took off 1 base at V and 1 base at J, with 7 bases between the two ends. CDR3 length equals 13 residues. CDR3 DNA sequence: TGCAGTGCTAGAGCGGCGAGGAACACTGAAGCTTTCTTT. It specifies CSARAARNTEAFF.

Comment on this clonotype: Sequence at one end of the junction differs from germline and may be a read error. The genes are TRBV12-3 or TRBV12-4 and TRBJ1-5; D might be TRBD1 (5 bases). CDR3 length: 15 amino acids. CDR3 sequence reads: CAGSLGEGYNQPQHF. The CDR3 coding sequence is TGTGCCGGCAGTTTGGGGGAGGGCTACAATCAGCCCCAGCATTTT.

V usage is TRBV29-1 and J usage is TRBJ2-1; D might be TRBD2 (5 bases). V was trimmed by 1 base and J by 3 bases, leaving 19 bases between them. Germline lookup yields CDR1 SQVTM and CDR2 ANQGSEA. The CDR3 contains 17 residues. CDR3 sequence reads: CSVEGRSDSQNYNEQFF. For the CDR3, the DNA is TGCAGCGTTGAAGGGCGCTCGGACTCGCAAAACTACAATGAGCAGTTCTTC.

There are a few counts of this clonotype. This chain links TRBV6-1 with TRBJ2-5, with D unclear. Germline V gene data show CDR1 as MNHNS and CDR2 as SASEGT. There are 12 residues in the CDR3. V was shortened by 1 base and J by 5 bases, with 5 bases between the two germline ends. The CDR3 sequence: CASSEVSETQYF. The CDR3 coding sequence is TGTGCCAGCAGTGAAGTTAGCGAGACCCAGTACTTC.

The table lists this clonotype with a few counts. As DNA, the CDR3 is TGCGCCAGCAAAGGGTCCGGGGGGGACGGGACAGATACGCAGTATTTT. It is translated as CASKGSGGDGTDTQYF. The chain links TRBV5-1 to TRBJ2-3, with TRBD2 matching 8 bases. This CDR3 is built from 16 residues. Germline loops: CDR1 SGHRS, CDR2 YFSETQ. J was trimmed by 3 bases and V by 6 bases; bases with no gene match: 12.